Following are 9 T cell receptor beta chains from one sample sequenced in a study of T cell clonality in common variable immunodeficiency. Produced via immunoSEQ multiplex PCR; TCRdb's table is partial and in-frame only. The data show about 9,200 clones, with none appearing a single time. Study findings and constraints: In common variable immunodeficiency, TCR beta chains reportedly carried fewer deletions and N-nucleotide insertions.

These receptors have no identified antigens. The sequenced sample was peripheral blood mononuclear cells. The origin of the receptors is a human donor with common variable immunodeficiency.

This clone occurred many times. The CDR3 is cut off 3 residues early in the read; its end comes from the germline J gene. The rearrangement links TRBV5-1 to TRBJ2-3; TRBD2 matches 11 bases. J gave up 2 bases and V 0 bases, and 8 bases lay outside the gene matches. In germline, CDR1 is SGHRS, CDR2 YFSETQ. The CDR3 is 18 residues long. The CDR3 is CASSLAAASGRTTDTQYF. Partial CDR3 DNA: TGCGCCAGCAGCTTGGCCGCCGCTAGCGGGAGGACCACAGATACG.

Many counts were recorded for this clone. The read terminates 3 residues before the CDR3 end, so the remaining end is supplied by the germline J gene. The V gene is TRBV7-8, the J gene TRBJ2-4, with D perhaps TRBD2 (5 bases). The ends were cut back, 2 bases at V and 7 bases at J, with 9 bases in the middle. The CDR3 is made up of 13 amino acids. CDR1 is SGHVS and CDR2 is FQNEAQ in the germline V gene. CDR3 residues: CASSLFSDNIQYF. CDR3 DNA (partial): TGTGCCAGCAGCTTATTTAGCGACAACATT.

This clone occurred many times. The CDR3 end falls 3 residues outside the read, so it is completed with the germline J gene. This chain links TRBV19 with TRBJ2-5; 9 positions agree with TRBD1. Germline V lookup: CDR1 LNHDA, CDR2 SQIVND (reference sequence). This CDR3 is 15 amino acids long. V shed 4 bases, J shed 5 bases, and the junction held 8 bases outside the gene matches. The CDR3 reads CASSKGQGLFETQYF. The DNA read from the CDR3 is TGTGCCAGTAGTAAGGGACAGGGTCTTTTTGAGACC.

This clone was recorded at least ten times. The read ends 3 residues before the CDR3 terminus; that terminus is restored from the germline J gene. The chain joins TRBV5-1 to TRBJ2-1; 11 bases fit TRBD2. This CDR3 comprises 16 residues. V dropped 4 bases and J dropped 9; count of bases not matched to a gene: 12. The germline V gene has CDR1 SGHRS and CDR2 YFSETQ. CDR3 residues: CASSVTSGSLKAEQFF. The CDR3 DNA, read in part, is TGCGCCAGCAGCGTCACTAGCGGGAGCCTAAAGGCTGAG.

This clone was seen a handful of times. The read terminates 3 residues ahead of where the CDR3 ends, so the germline J gene completes it. V is TRBV29-1 and J is TRBJ1-2; TRBD1 might be the D (5 bases). Per germline, CDR1 SQVTM and CDR2 ANQGSEA. The length of the CDR3 is 13 residues. CDR3 sequence: CSVVGRQTEGYTF. Partial CDR3 DNA: TGCAGCGTTGTAGGGAGACAGACGGAAGGC. Complete variable domain (other parts from reference TRBV29-1 and TRBJ1-2): SAVISQKPSRDICQRGTSLTIQCQVDSQVTMMFWYRQQPGQSLTLIATANQGSEATYESGFVIDKFPISRPNLTFSTLTVSNMSPEDSSIYLCSVVGRQTEGYTFGSGTRLTVV.

This clone was counted ten times or more. The CDR3 end falls 3 residues outside the read, so it is completed with the germline J gene. The J gene is TRBJ2-1, the V gene TRBV20-1, with a weak D call TRBD2 (5 bases). In germline, CDR1 is DFQATT, CDR2 SNEGSKA (reference sequence). CDR3 length: 12 amino acids. The V gene lost 0 bases and the J gene lost 7 bases, with 7 bases spanning the gap. CDR3 loop: CSAREDWNEQFF. The covered CDR3 bases are TGCAGTGCTAGAGAGGACTGGAATGAG.

This clone was seen repeatedly, ten times or more. Sequencing ends 3 residues short of the CDR3 end; the germline J gene provides the rest. This chain uses TRBV20-1 with TRBJ2-3; weak D call: TRBD2 (6 bases). The CDR3 extends over 14 amino acids. The germline V gene has CDR1 DFQATT and CDR2 SNEGSKA (reference sequence). V lost 3 bases to trimming and J lost 4 bases, with 14 bases between them. The CDR3 loop is CSASIAGRPDTQYF. Incomplete CDR3 DNA: TGCAGTGCTAGCATCGCGGGGCGGCCAGATACG.

The covered CDR3 bases are TGCAGTGCTAGGGCCGGGGGGTCAACTAATGAAAAA. Encoded protein: CSARAGGSTNEK. The full CDR3 protein reads CSARAGGSTNEKLFF. The chain uses TRBV20-1 and TRBJ1-4, with D possibly TRBD1 on 5 matching bases. The CDR3 end is not reached by the read, which stops 3 residues before it; the germline J gene fills it in. Looked up from germline, CDR1 is DFQATT and CDR2 is SNEGSKA (reference sequence). The CDR3 consists of 15 residues. The ends were cut back, 3 bases at V and 0 bases at J, with 11 bases in the middle.

This clone was picked up many times. CDR3 bases read: TGTGCCAGCAGTTCTACTAGCGGGAGTTACAATGAG. It is translated as CASSSTSGSYNE. The whole CDR3 protein is CASSSTSGSYNEQFF. This chain joins TRBV9 and TRBJ2-1, with 11 positions matching TRBD2. The read ends 3 residues before the CDR3 terminus; that terminus is restored from the germline J gene. Germline CDR1 reads SGDLS; CDR2 reads YYNGEE. Trimming removed 5 bases from V and 4 bases from J; junction bases left unmatched: 5. This CDR3 contains 15 residues.